These T cell receptor beta chains were read from a single sample in a study of cytomegalovirus exposure and HLA in healthy donors. TCRdb keeps only in-frame clones here, not all; method: immunoSEQ multiplex PCR. The repertoire holds 100,000 to 150,000 clones, more than 60% seen once, with roughly 13% in the top ten. The sample comprised PBMCs. The receptors derive from a woman aged 60-75 years in good health and CMV-seropositive. CDR3s include the opening cysteine and the closing phenylalanine or tryptophan.

>TRBV30
CAWRPQGMRDSQYF
>TRBV2
CASSVNSPLQGANIQYF
>TRBV19
CASRPSRGGNNEQFF
>TRBV6-6
CASTRQGAPNTEAFF
>TRBV10-3
CAISGTGGLEQYF
>TRBV28
CASSLLRQGVSGYTF
>TRBV14
CASSQEGAFYNEQFF
>TRBV5-5
CASSLVGTSNYEQYF
>TRBV7-9
CASSRQGVEKLFF
>TRBV19
CASIPRGDRGRQYF
>TRBV7-6
CASSLTGPENGMNTEAFF
>TRBV5-1
CASSQGETQYF
>TRBV29-1
CSVGTQGSGNTIYF
>TRBV11-2
CASSLDPGTDTQYF
>TRBV30
CAWSHPGAHYEQYF
>TRBV5-4
CASSLRTSGTGELFF
>TRBV6-5
CASSSEGLAGSEQYF
>TRBV7-2
CASSLLNYGYTF